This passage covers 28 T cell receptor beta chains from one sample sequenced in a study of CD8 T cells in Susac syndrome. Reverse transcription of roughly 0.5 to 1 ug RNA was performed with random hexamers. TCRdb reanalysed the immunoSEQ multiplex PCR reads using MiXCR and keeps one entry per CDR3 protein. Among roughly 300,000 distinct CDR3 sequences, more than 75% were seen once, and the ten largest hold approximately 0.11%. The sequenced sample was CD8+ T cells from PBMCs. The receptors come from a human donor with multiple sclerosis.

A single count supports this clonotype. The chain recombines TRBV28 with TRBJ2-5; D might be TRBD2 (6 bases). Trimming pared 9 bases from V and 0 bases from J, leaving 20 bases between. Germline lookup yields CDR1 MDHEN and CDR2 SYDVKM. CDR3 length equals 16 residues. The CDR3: CASGSRDLGYQETQYF. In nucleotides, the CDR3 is TGTGCCAGTGGGTCCCGGGACTTAGGTTACCAAGAGACCCAGTACTTC.

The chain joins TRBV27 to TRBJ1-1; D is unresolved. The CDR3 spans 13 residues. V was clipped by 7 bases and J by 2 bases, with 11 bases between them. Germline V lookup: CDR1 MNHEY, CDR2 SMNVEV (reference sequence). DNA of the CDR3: TGTGCCAGCACACCCGCCGGAAACACTGAAGCTTTCTTT. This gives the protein CASTPAGNTEAFF.

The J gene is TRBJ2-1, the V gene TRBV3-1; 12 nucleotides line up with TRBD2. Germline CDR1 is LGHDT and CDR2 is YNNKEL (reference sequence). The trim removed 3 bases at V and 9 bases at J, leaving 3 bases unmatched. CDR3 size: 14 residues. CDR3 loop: CASSHALAGGEQFF. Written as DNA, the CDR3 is TGTGCCAGCAGCCATGCACTAGCGGGAGGTGAGCAGTTCTTC.

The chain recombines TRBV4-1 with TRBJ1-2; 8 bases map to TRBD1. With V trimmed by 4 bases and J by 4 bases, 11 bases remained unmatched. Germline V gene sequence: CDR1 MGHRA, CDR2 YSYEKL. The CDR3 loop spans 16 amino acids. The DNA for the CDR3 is TGCGCCAGCAGCCCTCGACTTGGACAGGGAAGCTATGGCTACACCTTC. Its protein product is CASSPRLGQGSYGYTF.

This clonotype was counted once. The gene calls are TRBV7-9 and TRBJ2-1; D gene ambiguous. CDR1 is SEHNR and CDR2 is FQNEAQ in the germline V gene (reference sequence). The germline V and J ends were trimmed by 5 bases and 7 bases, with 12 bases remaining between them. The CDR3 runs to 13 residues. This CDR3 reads CASSRLGQNEQFF. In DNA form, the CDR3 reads TGTGCCAGCAGCCGTCTTGGCCAAAATGAGCAGTTCTTC.

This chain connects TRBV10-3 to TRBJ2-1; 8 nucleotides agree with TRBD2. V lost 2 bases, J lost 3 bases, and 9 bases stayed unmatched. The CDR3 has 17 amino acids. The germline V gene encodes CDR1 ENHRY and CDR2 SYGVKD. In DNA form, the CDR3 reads TGTGCCATCAGTGAGGGGCCGGGAGGGCGCCTCTACAATGAGCAGTTCTTC. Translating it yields CAISEGPGGRLYNEQFF.

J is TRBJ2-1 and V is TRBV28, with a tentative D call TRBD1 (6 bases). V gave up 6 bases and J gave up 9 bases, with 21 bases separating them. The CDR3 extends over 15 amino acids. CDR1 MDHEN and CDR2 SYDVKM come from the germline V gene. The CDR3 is CASSAYQKGVGEQFF. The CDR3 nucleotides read TGTGCCAGCAGCGCCTACCAGAAGGGGGTAGGTGAGCAGTTCTTC.

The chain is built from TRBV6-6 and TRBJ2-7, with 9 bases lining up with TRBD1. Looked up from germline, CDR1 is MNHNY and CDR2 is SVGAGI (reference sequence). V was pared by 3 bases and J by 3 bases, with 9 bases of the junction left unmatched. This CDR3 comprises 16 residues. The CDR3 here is CASSYYQDRGLYEQYF. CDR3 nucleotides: TGTGCCAGCAGTTATTATCAGGACAGGGGCCTCTACGAGCAGTACTTC.

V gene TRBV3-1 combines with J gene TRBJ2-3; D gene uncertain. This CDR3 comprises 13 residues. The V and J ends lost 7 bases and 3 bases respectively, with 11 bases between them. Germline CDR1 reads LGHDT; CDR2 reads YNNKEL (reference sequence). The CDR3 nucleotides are TGTGCCAGCACCCCTACAGCAACAGATACGCAGTATTTT. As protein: CASTPTATDTQYF.

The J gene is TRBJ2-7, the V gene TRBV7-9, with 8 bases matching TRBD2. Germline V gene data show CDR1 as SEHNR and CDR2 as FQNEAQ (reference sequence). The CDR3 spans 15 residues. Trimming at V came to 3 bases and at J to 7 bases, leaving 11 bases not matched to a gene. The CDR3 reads CASSFRVAGSGEQYF. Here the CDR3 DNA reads TGTGCCAGCAGCTTTAGGGTAGCGGGGAGCGGAGAGCAGTACTTC.

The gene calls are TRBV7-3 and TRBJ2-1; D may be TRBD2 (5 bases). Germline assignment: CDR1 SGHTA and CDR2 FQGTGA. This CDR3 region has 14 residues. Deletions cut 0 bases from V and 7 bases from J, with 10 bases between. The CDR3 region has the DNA TGTGCCAGCAGCTTAACTGCCCGGGGAAATGAGCAGTTCTTC. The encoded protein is CASSLTARGNEQFF.

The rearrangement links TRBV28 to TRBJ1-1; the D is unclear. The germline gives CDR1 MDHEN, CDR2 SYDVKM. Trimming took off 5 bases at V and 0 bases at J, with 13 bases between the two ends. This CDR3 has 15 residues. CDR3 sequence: CASSPFKWMNTEAFF. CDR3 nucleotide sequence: TGTGCCAGCAGTCCCTTTAAATGGATGAACACTGAAGCTTTCTTT.

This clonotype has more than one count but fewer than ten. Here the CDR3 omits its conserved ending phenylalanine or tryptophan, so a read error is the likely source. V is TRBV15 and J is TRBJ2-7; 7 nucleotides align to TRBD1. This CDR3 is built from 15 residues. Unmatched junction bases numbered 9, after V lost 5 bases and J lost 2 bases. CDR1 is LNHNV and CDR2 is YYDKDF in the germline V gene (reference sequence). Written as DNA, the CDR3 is TGTGCCACCAGCCACCGACAGGGTCTAGCCTACGAGCAGTACCTC. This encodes CATSHRQGLAYEQYL.

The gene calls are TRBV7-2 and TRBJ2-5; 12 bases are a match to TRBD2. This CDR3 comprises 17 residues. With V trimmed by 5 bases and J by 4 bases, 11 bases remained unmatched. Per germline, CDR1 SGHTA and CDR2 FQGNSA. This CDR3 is CASSRGFRLAGAETQYF. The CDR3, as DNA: TGTGCCAGCAGCCGGGGATTCAGACTAGCGGGAGCAGAGACCCAGTACTTC.

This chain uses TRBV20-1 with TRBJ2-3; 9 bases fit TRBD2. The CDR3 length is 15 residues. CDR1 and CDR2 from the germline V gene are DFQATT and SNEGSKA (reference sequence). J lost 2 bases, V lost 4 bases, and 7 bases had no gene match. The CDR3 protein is CSATHLAGSTDTQYF. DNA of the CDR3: TGCAGTGCTACCCACCTAGCGGGGTCCACAGATACGCAGTATTTT.

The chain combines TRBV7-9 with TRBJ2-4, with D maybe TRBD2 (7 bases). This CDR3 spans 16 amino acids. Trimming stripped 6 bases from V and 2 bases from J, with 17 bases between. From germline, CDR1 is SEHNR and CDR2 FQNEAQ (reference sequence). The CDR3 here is CASRRGGGGTKNIQYF. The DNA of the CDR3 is TGTGCCAGCAGGCGGGGCGGGGGCGGCACCAAAAACATTCAGTACTTC.

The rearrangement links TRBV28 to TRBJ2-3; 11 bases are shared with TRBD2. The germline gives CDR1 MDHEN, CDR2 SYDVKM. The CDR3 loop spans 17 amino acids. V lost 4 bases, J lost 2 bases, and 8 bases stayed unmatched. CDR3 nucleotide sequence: TGTGCCAGCAGTTCTCCTACTAGCGGGAGAGTCACAGATACGCAGTATTTT. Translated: CASSSPTSGRVTDTQYF.

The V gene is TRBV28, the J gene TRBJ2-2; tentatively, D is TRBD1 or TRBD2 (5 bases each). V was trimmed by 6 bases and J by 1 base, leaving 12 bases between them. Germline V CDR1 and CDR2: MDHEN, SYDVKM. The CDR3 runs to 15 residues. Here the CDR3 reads CASRRRGENTGELFF. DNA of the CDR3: TGTGCCAGCAGACGCCGAGGGGAGAACACCGGGGAGCTGTTTTTT.

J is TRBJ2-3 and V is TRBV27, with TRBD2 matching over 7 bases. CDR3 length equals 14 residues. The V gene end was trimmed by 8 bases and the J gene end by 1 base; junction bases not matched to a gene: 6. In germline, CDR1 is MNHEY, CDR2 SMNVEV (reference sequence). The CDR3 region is CASAPREGTDTQYF. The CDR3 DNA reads TGTGCCAGCGCCCCTCGGGAGGGCACAGATACGCAGTATTTT.

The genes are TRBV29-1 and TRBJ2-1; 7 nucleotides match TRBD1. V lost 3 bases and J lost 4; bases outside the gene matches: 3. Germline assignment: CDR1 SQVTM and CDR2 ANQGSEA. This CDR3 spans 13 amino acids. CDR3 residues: CSVDGGQYNEQFF. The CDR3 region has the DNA TGCAGCGTTGATGGGGGACAGTACAATGAGCAGTTCTTC.

CDR3 sequence reads: CASSLSQLPQNGRLNNEQFF. Here the CDR3 DNA reads TGTGCCAGCAGTTTATCCCAACTACCTCAAAACGGGAGGCTCAACAATGAGCAGTTCTTC. The chain is built from TRBV28 and TRBJ2-1; the match to TRBD2 covers 7 bases. The CDR3 sequence is 20 residues long. The germline CDR1 and CDR2 sequences are MDHEN and SYDVKM. V shed 1 base, J shed 5 bases, and the junction held 20 bases outside the gene matches.

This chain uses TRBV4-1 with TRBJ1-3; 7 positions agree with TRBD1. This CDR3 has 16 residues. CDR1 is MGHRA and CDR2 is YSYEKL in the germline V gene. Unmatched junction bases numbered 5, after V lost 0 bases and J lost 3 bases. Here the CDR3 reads CASSQETGQVGNTIYF. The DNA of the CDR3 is TGCGCCAGCAGCCAAGAAACAGGACAGGTTGGAAACACCATATATTTT.

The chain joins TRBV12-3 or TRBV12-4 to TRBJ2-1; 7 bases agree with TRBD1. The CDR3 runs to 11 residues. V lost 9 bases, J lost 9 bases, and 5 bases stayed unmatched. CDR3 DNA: TGTGCCAGTCTGACAGGGAGTGAGCAGTTCTTC. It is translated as CASLTGSEQFF.

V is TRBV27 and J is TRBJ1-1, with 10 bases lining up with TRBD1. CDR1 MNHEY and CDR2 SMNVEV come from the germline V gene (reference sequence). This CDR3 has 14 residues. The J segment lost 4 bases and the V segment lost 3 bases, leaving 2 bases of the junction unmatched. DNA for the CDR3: TGTGCCAGCAGTTTGACAGGGGGCGGCACTGAAGCTTTCTTT. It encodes CASSLTGGGTEAFF.

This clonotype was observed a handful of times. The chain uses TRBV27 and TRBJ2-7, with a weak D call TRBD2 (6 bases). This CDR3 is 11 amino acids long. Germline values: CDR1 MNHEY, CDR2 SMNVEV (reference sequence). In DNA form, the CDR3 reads TGTGGCGTTGGGGGGTCCTACGAGCAGTACTTC. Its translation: CGVGGSYEQYF.

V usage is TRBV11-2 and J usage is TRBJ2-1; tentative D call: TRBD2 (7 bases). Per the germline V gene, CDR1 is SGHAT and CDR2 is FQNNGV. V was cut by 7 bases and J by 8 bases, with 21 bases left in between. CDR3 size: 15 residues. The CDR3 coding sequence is TGTGCCAGCACCCATCCTTCGGGGGGCATCGATGAGCAGTTCTTC. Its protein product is CASTHPSGGIDEQFF.

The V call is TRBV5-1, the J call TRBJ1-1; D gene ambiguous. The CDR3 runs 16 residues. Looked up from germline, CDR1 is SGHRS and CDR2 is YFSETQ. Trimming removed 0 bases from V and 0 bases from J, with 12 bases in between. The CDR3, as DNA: TGCGCCAGCAGCTTGGCCTTGGGAAGCATGAACACTGAAGCTTTCTTT. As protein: CASSLALGSMNTEAFF. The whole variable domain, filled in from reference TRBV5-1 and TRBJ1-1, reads KAGVTQTPRYLIKTRGQQVTLSCSPISGHRSVSWYQQTPGQGLQFLFEYFSETQRNKGNFPGRFSGRQFSNSRSEMNVSTLELGDSALYLCASSLALGSMNTEAFFGQGTRLTVV.

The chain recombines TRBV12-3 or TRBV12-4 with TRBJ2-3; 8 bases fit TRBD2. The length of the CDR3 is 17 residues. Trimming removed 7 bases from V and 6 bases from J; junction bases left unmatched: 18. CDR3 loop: CASTPRDGGVGYDTQYF. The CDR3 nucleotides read TGTGCCAGCACCCCCCGGGACGGGGGGGTTGGGTACGATACGCAGTATTTT.